A selection of T cell receptor beta chains follows, all from one sample in a study of blood T cell repertoires in COVID-19. The method was immunoSEQ multiplex PCR; TCRdb's version includes in-frame clones alone and lacks a portion of them. The sample has under 200,000 clones; just over 90% are singletons. Sequenced sample: peripheral blood. The source is a man aged 18 to 35 with acute or convalescent COVID-19. CDR3s include the opening cysteine and the closing phenylalanine or tryptophan. D genes are given only for firm matches. Where a row states a size, it is once, few, many or the class of an expanded clone; other rows omit it.

V	size	J	D	CDR3	DNA
TRBV4-1	NA	TRBJ1-1	TRBD1	CASSQDRTGAQNTEAFF	TGCGCCAGCAGCCAAGATAGGACAGGGGCCCAGAACACTGAAGCTTTCTTT
TRBV11-3	NA	TRBJ2-3	TRBD2	CASSSRGGGGSDTQYF	TGTGCCAGCAGCTCCAGAGGCGGGGGTGGTTCAGATACGCAGTATTTT
TRBV7-9	NA	TRBJ1-2	NA	CASSLDIYGYTF	TGTGCCAGCAGCTTAGACATCTATGGCTACACCTTC
TRBV9	NA	TRBJ2-1	TRBD2	CASSVVGRLAGVYNEQFF	TGTGCCAGCAGCGTAGTAGGACGACTAGCGGGTGTCTACAATGAGCAGTTCTTC
TRBV2	NA	TRBJ1-5	NA	CASLWDNSDQPQHF	TGTGCCAGCCTCTGGGACAATTCAGATCAGCCCCAGCATTTT
TRBV6-4	NA	TRBJ1-1	NA	CASSVQVNTEAFF	TGTGCCAGCAGTGTCCAGGTGAACACTGAAGCTTTCTTT
TRBV5-1	NA	TRBJ1-5	TRBD1	CASSLGQGDQPQHF	TGCGCCAGCAGCTTGGGGCAGGGGGATCAGCCCCAGCATTTT
TRBV3-1/TRBV3-2	NA	TRBJ2-7	TRBD2	CASSRATSGSYEQYF	TGTGCCAGCAGCCGAGCAACTAGCGGGAGTTACGAGCAGTACTTC
TRBV5-1	NA	TRBJ1-6	NA	CASKRAGGNSPLHF	TGCGCCAGCAAAAGGGCAGGAGGTAATTCACCCCTCCACTTT
TRBV11-3	NA	TRBJ2-7	TRBD2	CASSLGGGLAESYEQYF	TGTGCCAGCAGCTTAGGGGGGGGACTAGCGGAATCCTACGAGCAGTACTTC
TRBV21-1	NA	TRBJ2-6	NA	CASNPGTGSSGANVLTF	TGTGCCAGCAATCCAGGGACAGGGAGCTCTGGGGCCAACGTCCTGACTTTC
TRBV30	NA	TRBJ1-6	NA	CAWSEGHHNSPLHF	TGTGCCTGGAGTGAGGGACACCATAATTCACCCCTCCACTTT
TRBV30	NA	TRBJ1-1	TRBD1	CAWTPGTGLMNTEAFF	TGTGCCTGGACCCCCGGGACAGGGCTCATGAACACTGAAGCTTTCTTT
TRBV7-9	NA	TRBJ1-1	NA	CASSYQGYTEAFF	TGTGCCAGCAGCTACCAGGGGTACACTGAAGCTTTCTTT
TRBV23-1	NA	TRBJ2-2	TRBD2	CASSPLAGPFRDTGELFF	TGCGCCAGCAGTCCACTAGCGGGACCTTTCCGGGACACCGGGGAGCTGTTTTTT
TRBV30	NA	TRBJ1-5	TRBD1	CAWSPRQGKGQPQHF	TGTGCCTGGAGCCCCCGACAGGGAAAAGGTCAGCCCCAGCATTTT
TRBV2	NA	TRBJ1-6	TRBD1	CASSEQGVDNSPLHF	TGTGCCAGCAGTGAACAGGGGGTTGACAATTCACCCCTCCACTTT
TRBV18	NA	TRBJ1-4	NA	CASSPGSWDTEKLFF	TGTGCCAGCTCACCAGGTAGTTGGGACACTGAAAAACTGTTTTTT
TRBV9	NA	TRBJ2-1	NA	CASSVWGDYNGEQFF	TGTGCCAGCAGCGTGTGGGGGGATTACAATGGAGAGCAGTTCTTC
TRBV2	NA	TRBJ1-2	TRBD1	CASSGGPGQGPSYYGYTF	TGTGCCAGCAGTGGGGGACCGGGACAGGGGCCTTCTTACTATGGCTACACCTTC
TRBV19	once	TRBJ1-5	TRBD1	CASSPDRGAVSNQPQHF	TGTGCCAGTAGTCCGGACAGGGGGGCGGTTAGCAATCAGCCCCAGCATTTT
TRBV18	once	TRBJ2-5	TRBD1	CASSPLSGQGAVETQYF	TGTGCCAGCTCACCACTATCCGGACAGGGGGCCGTTGAGACCCAGTACTTC
TRBV19	NA	TRBJ1-5	NA	CASSKKHSLNQPQHF	TGTGCCAGTAGCAAAAAACACAGTCTCAATCAGCCCCAGCATTTT
TRBV5-5	NA	TRBJ2-7	NA	CASSPGKGSYEQYF	TGTGCCAGCAGCCCGGGGAAGGGCTCCTACGAGCAGTACTTC
TRBV24-1	NA	TRBJ1-6	TRBD1	CATSDSGTGGSPLHF	TGTGCCACCAGTGATTCCGGGACAGGGGGTTCACCCCTCCACTTT
TRBV7-9	NA	TRBJ1-1	NA	CASSSVRTEAFF	TGTGCCAGCAGCTCGGTTCGGACTGAAGCTTTCTTT
TRBV5-1	NA	TRBJ1-2	NA	CASSLGGRLDGYTF	TGCGCCAGCAGCTTGGGGGGGAGACTAGATGGCTACACCTTC
TRBV9	NA	TRBJ2-7	TRBD2	CASSFSSGAPYEQYF	TGTGCCAGCAGCTTCTCTAGCGGGGCCCCCTACGAGCAGTACTTC
TRBV19	NA	TRBJ2-2	TRBD1	CAGSGTGTGELFF	TGTGCGGGATCCGGGACAGGGACCGGGGAGCTGTTTTTT
TRBV6-4	few	TRBJ2-7	NA	CASRVPGVSYEQYF	TGTGCCAGCAGAGTGCCCGGGGTAAGCTACGAGCAGTACTTC
TRBV3-1/TRBV3-2	NA	TRBJ2-2	NA	CASSPGRGKGVGTGELFF	TGTGCCAGCAGCCCGGGCCGAGGGAAGGGGGTTGGCACCGGGGAGCTGTTTTTT
TRBV25-1	NA	TRBJ1-1	TRBD1	CASSGQDRGGGTEAFF	TGTGCCAGCAGTGGACAGGACAGGGGAGGTGGGACTGAAGCTTTCTTT
TRBV27	NA	TRBJ1-2	TRBD1	CASRRPGQGAYGYTF	TGTGCCAGCAGGAGACCGGGACAGGGGGCATATGGCTACACCTTC
TRBV13	NA	TRBJ1-3	TRBD1	CASSSGQGVNTIYF	TGTGCCAGCAGCTCCGGACAGGGGGTAAACACCATATATTTT
TRBV3-1/TRBV3-2	NA	TRBJ2-7	NA	CASSQDQWESTYEQYF	TGTGCCAGCAGCCAAGATCAGTGGGAGTCAACCTACGAGCAGTACTTC
TRBV19	NA	TRBJ1-2	TRBD1	CASTGGEDRNYGYTF	TGTGCCAGTACCGGGGGAGAGGACAGGAACTATGGCTACACCTTC
TRBV3-1/TRBV3-2	NA	TRBJ1-1	NA	CASSQEGWGDSGTNTEAFF	TGTGCCAGCAGCCAAGAAGGGTGGGGGGATAGCGGTACAAACACTGAAGCTTTCTTT
TRBV6-2/TRBV6-3	NA	TRBJ2-3	TRBD2	CASSYMGGGDTQYF	TGTGCCAGCAGTTACATGGGGGGAGGGGATACGCAGTATTTT
TRBV9	NA	TRBJ1-2	TRBD1	CASSVTTGVGYGYTF	TGTGCCAGCAGCGTCACAACAGGGGTTGGGTATGGCTACACCTTC
TRBV7-9	NA	TRBJ1-4	TRBD1	CASSFPLGTGRENEKLFF	TGTGCCAGCAGCTTTCCCCTCGGGACAGGGAGGGAGAATGAAAAACTGTTTTTT
TRBV3-1/TRBV3-2	NA	TRBJ2-5	TRBD2	CASSQGLAGAETQYF	TGTGCCAGCAGCCAGGGACTAGCGGGGGCGGAGACCCAGTACTTC
TRBV3-1/TRBV3-2	NA	TRBJ2-3	NA	CASSQVSPTDTQYF	TGTGCCAGCAGCCAAGTTAGCCCCACAGATACGCAGTATTTT
TRBV18	NA	TRBJ2-7	TRBD2	CASSPGALAGVYEQYF	TGTGCCAGCTCACCTGGCGCGCTAGCGGGAGTGTACGAGCAGTACTTC
TRBV3-1/TRBV3-2	NA	TRBJ1-1	TRBD1	CASSQHRDRGTEAFF	TGTGCCAGCAGCCAGCACCGGGACAGGGGCACTGAAGCTTTCTTT
TRBV18	NA	TRBJ1-6	NA	CASSTLADGNSPLHF	TGTGCCAGCTCAACCCTCGCGGATGGCAATTCACCCCTCCACTTT